This TCR beta chain was captured in a study of CD8 T cells in Susac syndrome. Germline V gene data show CDR1 as LGHDT and CDR2 as YNNKEL (reference sequence). There are 13 residues in the CDR3. V was pared by 1 base and J by 3 bases, with 7 bases between. The authors reverse transcribed 0.5 to 1 ug RNA with random hexamers. TCRdb re-derived calls from the immunoSEQ multiplex PCR reads in MiXCR, one entry per CDR3 protein. Counted here are around 190,000 distinct CDR3 sequences, around 96% occurring once; the ten biggest clones make up less than 0.2%. Sequenced input: CD8+ T cells from PBMCs. The gene calls are TRBV3-1 and TRBJ2-7; D not resolved. This TCR derives from a human donor with multiple sclerosis. The CDR3, as DNA: TGTGCCAGCAGCCAAGCCATAAACTACGAGCAGTACTTC. It encodes CASSQAINYEQYF.